This passage covers 31 T cell receptor beta chains from one sample sequenced in a study of blood T cell repertoires in COVID-19. Produced via immunoSEQ multiplex PCR; TCRdb's table is partial and in-frame only. The sample holds fewer than 250,000 clones; roughly 86% are singletons and the top ten take 2.6%. Sequencing was performed on PBMCs or T cells enriched from blood (not recorded which). The receptors originated from a woman in her twenties or thirties with acute COVID-19.

Many counts were recorded for this clone. The genes are TRBV6-2 or TRBV6-3 and TRBJ1-1; D remains unclear. The CDR3 runs 13 residues. Germline-derived CDR1 and CDR2 are MNHEY and SVGEGT. Trimming took off 6 bases at V and 1 base at J, with 9 bases between the two ends. The DNA for the CDR3 is TGTGCCAGCAGCCTTATATCGAACACTGAAGCTTTCTTT. Amino acid sequence: CASSLISNTEAFF.

This chain uses TRBV10-3 with TRBJ2-7; 7 bases are a match to TRBD1. CDR1 ENHRY and CDR2 SYGVKD come from the germline V gene. There are 15 residues in the CDR3. The J segment lost 9 bases and the V segment lost 4 bases, leaving 15 bases of the junction unmatched. The DNA for the CDR3 is TGTGCCATCAGTGGATCCGGGACAGAGACAAGGGGGCAGTACTTC. Its protein is CAISGSGTETRGQYF.

The V call is TRBV13, the J call TRBJ1-3; tentative D call: TRBD1 (5 bases). Germline V gene sequence: CDR1 PRHDT, CDR2 FYEKMQ (reference sequence). Deletions cut 0 bases from V and 0 bases from J, with 9 bases between. CDR3 length: 16 residues. This CDR3 reads CASSLGTVSSGNTIYF. As DNA, the CDR3 is TGTGCCAGCAGCTTAGGGACAGTTAGCTCTGGAAACACCATATATTTT.

V gene TRBV10-3 combines with J gene TRBJ2-1; 10 positions match TRBD2. CDR1 is ENHRY and CDR2 is SYGVKD in the germline V gene. V lost 6 bases, J lost 8 bases, and 7 bases stayed unmatched. CDR3 length: 14 residues. The CDR3 reads CAISDLTSGYEQFF. The CDR3 DNA reads as TGTGCCATCAGCGACCTGACTAGCGGGTATGAGCAGTTCTTC.

In its sample, this clone was seen once. This rearrangement joins TRBV30 to TRBJ1-2; D possibly corresponds to TRBD1 (6 bases). Germline V gene lookup returns CDR1 GTSNPN and CDR2 SVGIG (reference sequence). The CDR3 contains 14 residues. Trimming pared 0 bases from V and 4 bases from J, leaving 12 bases between. The DNA for the CDR3 is TGTGCCTGGAGTGTACAGGGCAGCACCTATGGCTACACCTTC. Protein: CAWSVQGSTYGYTF.

As DNA, the CDR3 is TGTGCCACCAGCAGGCGATTACAGGGGGCGAACACTGAAGCTTTCTTT. This sequence encodes CATSRRLQGANTEAFF. V and J are TRBV15 and TRBJ1-1; 9 bases map to TRBD1. Germline CDR1 reads LNHNV; CDR2 reads YYDKDF (reference sequence). V lost 3 bases, J lost 1 base, and 6 bases stayed unmatched. The CDR3 length is 16 residues.

The V gene is TRBV19, the J gene TRBJ1-5; D uncertain. This CDR3 region has 12 residues. V was shortened by 7 bases and J by 2 bases, with 6 bases between the two germline ends. CDR1 and CDR2 from the germline V gene are LNHDA and SQIVND (reference sequence). The DNA for the CDR3 is TGTGCCAGTAATTCTGGCAATCAGCCCCAGCATTTT. It translates to CASNSGNQPQHF.

J is TRBJ1-5 and V is TRBV12-5; 8 bases map to TRBD1. The CDR3 is 15 residues long. The germline V gene encodes CDR1 LGHNT and CDR2 FRNRAP. V lost 1 base, J lost 11 bases, and 10 bases stayed unmatched. CDR3 residues: CASGLATGGNGAQHF. DNA of the CDR3: TGTGCTAGTGGTTTGGCCACAGGGGGGAATGGGGCCCAGCATTTT.

V and J are TRBV5-1 and TRBJ2-2; TRBD1 matches 7 bases. J gave up 1 base and V 0 bases, and 3 bases lay outside the gene matches. The germline CDR1 and CDR2 sequences are SGHRS and YFSETQ. The CDR3 extends over 16 amino acids. CDR3 region: CASSLARTGNTGELFF. DNA for the CDR3: TGCGCCAGCAGCTTGGCCCGGACAGGGAACACCGGGGAGCTGTTTTTT.

The rearrangement uses TRBV13 and TRBJ2-3; weak D call: TRBD2 (5 bases). The V gene lost 6 bases and the J gene lost 2 bases, with 9 bases spanning the gap. This CDR3 region has 13 residues. Germline-derived CDR1 and CDR2 are PRHDT and FYEKMQ (reference sequence). CDR3 residues: CASRGELTDTQYF. CDR3 DNA: TGTGCCAGCAGGGGAGAACTCACAGATACGCAGTATTTT.

The chain employs TRBV9 and TRBJ1-3; D might be TRBD1 (6 bases). Per the germline V gene, CDR1 is SGDLS and CDR2 is YYNGEE. V gave up 3 bases and J gave up 4 bases, with 17 bases separating them. This CDR3 comprises 16 residues. The CDR3 here is CASSAGGSVGGNTIYF. The DNA for the CDR3 is TGTGCCAGCAGCGCGGGGGGCTCGGTGGGAGGAAACACCATATATTTT.

The chain carries TRBV5-1 and TRBJ1-4; no clear D gene. Per germline, CDR1 SGHRS and CDR2 YFSETQ. CDR3 size: 14 residues. Between the trimmed V and J ends, which lost 0 bases and 4 bases, there was a span of 7 bases. CDR3 DNA sequence: TGCGCCAGCAGCTTGGCGTCCTATAATGAAAAACTGTTTTTT. Its protein is CASSLASYNEKLFF.

The chain combines TRBV12-5 with TRBJ1-6; no reliable D call. V dropped 8 bases and J dropped 9 bases, with 11 bases sitting between them. From germline, CDR1 is LGHNT and CDR2 FRNRAP. The CDR3 is made up of 12 amino acids. The CDR3 reads CASSRGSSPLHF. The CDR3 DNA reads as TGTGCTAGTTCCAGAGGTAGTTCACCCCTCCACTTT.

This clone was recorded once. The chain has TRBV11-2 and TRBJ1-1; a possible D gene is TRBD1 (5 bases). This CDR3 has 17 residues. Deletions cut 5 bases from V and 1 base from J, with 20 bases between. Germline CDR1 SGHAT, CDR2 FQNNGV. The CDR3 DNA reads TGTGCCAGCAGCCCCGTCTCCCCGGGCGGGGGGAACACTGAAGCTTTCTTT. The encoded protein is CASSPVSPGGGNTEAFF.

The rearrangement joins TRBV18 to TRBJ2-7; TRBD2 aligns across 11 bases. The germline gives CDR1 KGHSH, CDR2 LQKENI. The CDR3 totals 14 residues. V shed 8 bases and J 3 bases; nucleotides not matched to a gene: 6. This CDR3 reads CASARLAGSYEQYF. The CDR3 bases are TGTGCCAGCGCTAGACTAGCGGGGAGCTACGAGCAGTACTTC. Filled out from reference TRBV18 and TRBJ2-7, the complete variable domain reads NAGVMQNPRHLVRRRGQEARLRCSPMKGHSHVYWYRQLPEEGLKFMVYLQKENIIDESGMPKERFSAEFPKEGPSILRIQQVVRGDSAAYFCASARLAGSYEQYFGPGTRLTVT.

The J gene is TRBJ2-7, the V gene TRBV12-3 or TRBV12-4; maybe TRBD1 (6 bases). This CDR3 contains 12 residues. V was clipped by 6 bases and J by 5 bases, with 11 bases between them. CDR3 bases: TGTGCCAGCAGACTACAGGGTCACGAGCAGTACTTC. As protein: CASRLQGHEQYF.

The chain combines TRBV27 with TRBJ2-7, with 11 positions matching TRBD1. In germline, CDR1 is MNHEY, CDR2 SMNVEV (reference sequence). CDR3 length equals 17 residues. The V segment lost 2 bases and the J segment 2 bases; nucleotides outside the gene matches: 8. Here the CDR3 reads CASSLRLPGQGAYEQYF. For the CDR3, the DNA is TGTGCCAGCAGTTTACGACTACCGGGACAGGGGGCCTACGAGCAGTACTTC.

The V gene is TRBV28, the J gene TRBJ2-6; D is unresolved. The CDR3 length is 16 residues. In germline, CDR1 is MDHEN, CDR2 SYDVKM. Deletions cut 2 bases from V and 0 bases from J, with 8 bases between. The CDR3 bases are TGTGCCAGCAGTTTACCCCTAATCTCTGGGGCCAACGTCCTGACTTTC. Protein: CASSLPLISGANVLTF.

This clone is a singleton in its sample. The genes are TRBV18 and TRBJ1-1; D might be TRBD1 (5 bases). V was trimmed by 2 bases and J by 4 bases, leaving 5 bases between them. Per the germline V gene, CDR1 is KGHSH and CDR2 is LQKENI. The CDR3 runs to 12 residues. The CDR3 DNA is TGTGCCAGCTCACCAGGGGCCACTGAAGCTTTCTTT. Translation gives CASSPGATEAFF.

Concerning this clone itself: At the DNA level, this CDR3 is encoded by other sequences in the same sample as well. The chain couples TRBV5-1 to TRBJ1-3; 7 nucleotides agree with TRBD1. Germline-derived CDR1 and CDR2 are SGHRS and YFSETQ. This CDR3 region has 15 residues. V shed 2 bases, J shed 0 bases, and the junction held 2 bases outside the gene matches. In DNA form, the CDR3 reads TGCGCCAGCAGCTTACAGGGGAGCTCTGGAAACACCATATATTTT. Its translation is CASSLQGSSGNTIYF.

The chain couples TRBV2 to TRBJ1-2; the D is unclear. The ends were cut back, 6 bases at V and 8 bases at J, with 16 bases in the middle. This CDR3 is 13 amino acids long. CDR1 is SNHLY, CDR2 FYNNEI, per germline. CDR3 sequence (DNA): TGTGCCAGCAGGACCGGGAGCGATCTGGGCTACACCTTC. Translating gives CASRTGSDLGYTF.

The rearrangement links TRBV30 to TRBJ2-1, with D tentatively TRBD1 (5 bases). The CDR3 is made up of 15 amino acids. V gave up 4 bases and J gave up 8 bases, with 21 bases separating them. Germline V gene lookup returns CDR1 GTSNPN and CDR2 SVGIG (reference sequence). Written as DNA, the CDR3 is TGTGCCTGGACTTTGGGGCGCGCCTTCAGTCATGAGCAGTTCTTC. It is translated as CAWTLGRAFSHEQFF.

This chain uses TRBV24-1 with TRBJ2-5; 7 bases fit TRBD1. The germline V gene has CDR1 KGHDR and CDR2 SFDVKD. There are 14 residues in the CDR3. Losses at the gene ends were 3 bases for V and 4 bases for J; bases not matched to a gene: 4. The CDR3 protein is CATSDTRDRETQYF. The CDR3 DNA reads TGTGCCACCAGTGATACCCGGGACAGAGAGACCCAGTACTTC.

This chain connects TRBV10-3 to TRBJ2-3, with TRBD2 matching over 13 bases. Germline V gives CDR1 ENHRY, CDR2 SYGVKD. With 6 bases clipped from V and 6 bases from J, the junction kept 6 bases outside the gene matches. The length of the CDR3 is 15 residues. Here the CDR3 DNA reads TGTGCCATCAGGGCTACTAGCGGGGGGGCCGATACGCAGTATTTT. Encoded protein: CAIRATSGGADTQYF.

The chain couples TRBV18 to TRBJ1-1, with D tentatively TRBD1 (6 bases). V lost 1 base and J 5 bases, leaving 17 bases between the germline ends. The CDR3 runs 16 residues. Germline lookup yields CDR1 KGHSH and CDR2 LQKENI. CDR3 nucleotide sequence: TGTGCCAGCTCACCACGTCAGGGGTGGGATGGGACTGAAGCTTTCTTT. This encodes CASSPRQGWDGTEAFF.

This chain connects TRBV5-1 to TRBJ2-5; TRBD1 matches 9 bases. From germline, CDR1 is SGHRS and CDR2 YFSETQ. With V trimmed by 0 bases and J by 4 bases, 4 bases remained unmatched. This CDR3 is built from 15 residues. CDR3: CASSLVNRGRETQYF. As DNA, the CDR3 is TGCGCCAGCAGCTTGGTTAACAGGGGGCGAGAGACCCAGTACTTC.

Points on this clone: At one of its ends the junction is not consistent with the germline gene, which may arise from a read error. CDR3 in DNA: TGTGCTAGCAGCCCCCATACAGGGCGGATTGAAAAACTGTTTTTT. This gives the protein CASSPHTGRIEKLFF. The J gene is TRBJ1-4, the V gene TRBV7-7; possibly TRBD1 for D (6 bases). The CDR3 is 15 amino acids. Germline values: CDR1 SSHAT, CDR2 FNYEAQ (reference sequence).

The V call is TRBV7-2, the J call TRBJ1-5, with D possibly matching TRBD1 (6 bases). In germline, CDR1 is SGHTA, CDR2 FQGNSA. V lost 2 bases to trimming and J lost 0 bases, with 11 bases between them. This CDR3 comprises 16 residues. The CDR3 sequence is CASSLNTGNSNQPQHF. The CDR3 DNA follows: TGTGCCAGCAGCTTAAATACAGGGAATAGCAATCAGCCCCAGCATTTT.

J is TRBJ1-1 and V is TRBV19, with unresolved D. V lost 0 bases and J 5 bases, leaving 7 bases between the germline ends. The CDR3 covers 13 residues. Germline V gene data show CDR1 as LNHDA and CDR2 as SQIVND (reference sequence). CDR3 region: CASSIERETEAFF. The CDR3 region has the DNA TGTGCCAGTAGTATAGAACGGGAAACTGAAGCTTTCTTT.

This clone was counted once. This chain uses TRBV27 with TRBJ1-5; no firm D call. Trimming took off 5 bases at V and 2 bases at J, with 10 bases between the two ends. The CDR3 is 14 amino acids. CDR1 MNHEY and CDR2 SMNVEV come from the germline V gene (reference sequence). Here the CDR3 DNA reads TGTGCCAGCAGTCTCCGGGAGCGCAATCAGCCCCAGCATTTT. The encoded protein is CASSLRERNQPQHF.

The chain uses TRBV6-5 and TRBJ1-4; 9 nucleotides match TRBD1. This CDR3 has 15 amino acids. The V gene end was trimmed by 2 bases and the J gene end by 3 bases; junction bases not matched to a gene: 1. Germline CDR1 MNHEY, CDR2 SVGAGI. The CDR3 bases are TGTGCCAGCAGTTACGGACAGGGGCCTAATGAAAAACTGTTTTTT. This translates into CASSYGQGPNEKLFF.